Below, one TCR beta chain is given with its context. The sample belongs to a study of shared T cell receptors in the human thymus. From germline, CDR1 is SGHTA and CDR2 FQGNSA. The J segment lost 2 bases and the V segment lost 2 bases, leaving 4 bases of the junction unmatched. The CDR3 has 15 amino acids. Generated by immunoSEQ multiplex PCR, the TCRdb table keeps only in-frame clones and is missing some. This table has more than 300,000 clones, 85% to 95% appearing once. This sequence joins TRBV7-2 and TRBJ2-3, with TRBD2 identical over 7 bases. The sequence derives from a human donor. The material sequenced was thymocytes. The CDR3, as DNA: TGTGCCAGCAGCTTAAAGGCGGGAGACACAGATACGCAGTATTTT. Translated: CASSLKAGDTDTQYF.